The 26 T cell receptor beta chains presented below share a single source sample, sequenced in a study of T cell changes during pregnancy in multiple sclerosis. Only in-frame clones appear in the TCRdb table, and some are missing; sequencing was by immunoSEQ multiplex PCR. The sample has about 47,000 clones; 85% to 90% are singletons. The sequencing here drew on CD8+ T cells from peripheral blood mononuclear cells, taken in the second trimester of pregnancy. The receptors were gathered from a female donor with multiple sclerosis, enrolled in a pregnancy study.

The chain has TRBV27 and TRBJ1-5; no definite D call. The CDR3 length is 15 residues. V was trimmed by 2 bases and J by 0 bases, leaving 8 bases between them. Per germline, CDR1 MNHEY and CDR2 SMNVEV (reference sequence). Here the CDR3 DNA reads TGTGCCAGCAGTTTAGGGCTCTATAGCAATCAGCCCCAGCATTTT. Its translation is CASSLGLYSNQPQHF.

V and J are TRBV29-1 and TRBJ2-5; 7 nucleotides agree with TRBD1. V shed 5 bases and J 5 bases; nucleotides not matched to a gene: 5. Germline V gives CDR1 SQVTM, CDR2 ANQGSEA. CDR3 length: 12 residues. The chain's CDR3 is CSVLDRAETQYF. The CDR3 region has the DNA TGCAGCGTTTTAGACAGGGCGGAGACCCAGTACTTC. The full variable domain, rest sourced from reference TRBV29-1 and TRBJ2-5, is SAVISQKPSRDICQRGTSLTIQCQVDSQVTMMFWYRQQPGQSLTLIATANQGSEATYESGFVIDKFPISRPNLTFSTLTVSNMSPEDSSIYLCSVLDRAETQYFGPGTRLLVL.

The chain is built from TRBV6-1 and TRBJ1-1; tentatively, D is TRBD1 (6 bases). This CDR3 spans 17 amino acids. Germline values: CDR1 MNHNS, CDR2 SASEGT. The V end lost 0 bases, the J end lost 2 bases, and 16 bases lay between the germline ends. The chain's CDR3 is CASSEAHPGVGNTEAFF. The CDR3 nucleotides read TGTGCCAGCAGTGAAGCGCATCCAGGGGTAGGAAACACTGAAGCTTTCTTT.

V and J are TRBV4-1 and TRBJ1-4; no clear D. From germline, CDR1 is MGHRA and CDR2 YSYEKL. The CDR3 is 15 amino acids. V was shortened by 1 base and J by 3 bases, with 9 bases between the two germline ends. CDR3 loop: CASSQVATPNEKLFF. CDR3 DNA: TGCGCCAGCAGCCAAGTCGCAACACCTAATGAAAAACTGTTTTTT.

The chain has TRBV4-1 and TRBJ2-7; 7 nucleotides agree with TRBD1. Germline CDR1 MGHRA, CDR2 YSYEKL. The CDR3 loop spans 15 amino acids. V shed 3 bases and J 5 bases; nucleotides not matched to a gene: 10. The CDR3, as DNA: TGCGCCAGCAGCCATCGATCACAGGGGTATGACGAGCAGTACTTC. It specifies CASSHRSQGYDEQYF.

This chain joins TRBV2 and TRBJ1-4, with TRBD1 as a possible D gene (5 bases). Trimming cost V 11 bases and J 5 bases, with 12 bases left between them. Germline V gene data show CDR1 as SNHLY and CDR2 as FYNNEI. The CDR3 is 12 amino acids. CDR3 loop: CASGQGNEKLFF. As DNA, the CDR3 is TGTGCCTCCGGGCAGGGAAATGAAAAACTGTTTTTT.

The chain uses TRBV9 and TRBJ2-7; D uncertain. The ends were cut back, 3 bases at V and 0 bases at J, with 4 bases in the middle. From germline, CDR1 is SGDLS and CDR2 YYNGEE. The CDR3 has 12 amino acids. CDR3 nucleotides: TGTGCCAGCAGCGGAGACTCCTACGAGCAGTACTTC. This encodes CASSGDSYEQYF.

This chain uses TRBV5-6 with TRBJ2-3; 8 bases are shared with TRBD1. This CDR3 comprises 15 residues. Per germline, CDR1 SGHDT and CDR2 YYEEEE. The V segment lost 4 bases and the J segment 7 bases; nucleotides outside the gene matches: 11. This chain's CDR3 is CASSAGTGLSNTQYF. The CDR3 nucleotides are TGTGCCAGCAGCGCGGGGACAGGACTTTCTAATACGCAGTATTTT.

J is TRBJ2-1 and V is TRBV9; 7 bases match TRBD1. CDR3 length equals 15 residues. The J segment lost 4 bases and the V segment lost 4 bases, leaving 8 bases of the junction unmatched. Germline V CDR1 and CDR2: SGDLS, YYNGEE. Here the CDR3 DNA reads TGTGCCAGCAGCAAAGGACAGGATGGATACAATGAGCAGTTCTTC. This gives the protein CASSKGQDGYNEQFF.

The gene calls are TRBV5-5 and TRBJ2-3; D is perhaps TRBD2 (6 bases). The germline gives CDR1 SGHKS, CDR2 YYEKEE (reference sequence). V was shortened by 1 base and J by 6 bases, with 9 bases between the two germline ends. The CDR3 runs 13 residues. The DNA of the CDR3 is TGTGCCAGCAGCTTGTTCGCGGGGGATACGCAGTATTTT. Amino acid sequence: CASSLFAGDTQYF.

The V gene is TRBV4-2, the J gene TRBJ1-1; D possibly corresponds to TRBD1 (5 bases). Germline V CDR1 and CDR2: LGHNA, YNFKEQ. This CDR3 has 14 amino acids. The V end was cut by 0 bases, the J end by 4 bases, with 9 bases between. The CDR3 DNA is TGTGCCAGCAGCCAAGAACAGGCCGGCACTGAAGCTTTCTTT. Protein sequence: CASSQEQAGTEAFF.

This clone was seen a single time. This rearrangement joins TRBV9 to TRBJ1-3; D might be TRBD1 (5 bases). This CDR3 spans 14 amino acids. The V end was cut by 0 bases, the J end by 1 base, with 5 bases between. Germline CDR1 and CDR2: SGDLS and YYNGEE. This chain's CDR3 is CASSVEGSGNTIYF. In DNA, the CDR3 is TGTGCCAGCAGCGTAGAGGGGTCTGGAAACACCATATATTTT.

The chain uses TRBV5-1 and TRBJ2-7; possible D gene TRBD1, 5 bases. Germline CDR1 SGHRS, CDR2 YFSETQ. The CDR3 consists of 17 residues. V was pared by 0 bases and J by 7 bases, with 23 bases between. The DNA of the CDR3 is TGCGCCAGCAGCTTGGAGGTCTTGGGCAGGGCTTTTCGGGAGCAGTACTTC. The encoded protein is CASSLEVLGRAFREQYF.

CDR3 in amino acids: CASSLGTSGGVLYNEQFF. Here the CDR3 DNA reads TGTGCCAGCAGCTTAGGGACTAGCGGGGGGGTACTATACAATGAGCAGTTCTTC. This chain links TRBV11-2 with TRBJ2-1, with 15 bases aligning to TRBD2. Germline CDR1 is SGHAT and CDR2 is FQNNGV. The CDR3 contains 18 residues. V trimming: 1 base; J trimming: 4 bases; junction bases outside the gene matches: 5.

In this sample, this clone is medium-sized (0.01 to 0.1%). The CDR3 loop is CASSGEIIGAPDYEQYF. CDR3 DNA sequence: TGTGCCAGCAGCGGGGAAATAATAGGGGCTCCGGACTACGAGCAGTACTTC. V and J are TRBV5-6 and TRBJ2-7; perhaps TRBD1 as D (5 bases). Germline V CDR1 and CDR2: SGHDT, YYEEEE. The length of the CDR3 is 17 residues. V dropped 4 bases and J dropped 3 bases, with 23 bases sitting between them.

The V call is TRBV27, the J call TRBJ2-7; 11 bases align to TRBD1. Germline CDR1 and CDR2: MNHEY and SMNVEV (reference sequence). The CDR3 is made up of 16 amino acids. The trim removed 1 base at V and 6 bases at J, leaving 8 bases unmatched. CDR3 bases: TGTGCCAGCAGTTTATTTGAGGGACAGGGGGTAGGCGAGCAGTACTTC. Translated, it gives CASSLFEGQGVGEQYF.

CDR3 nucleotides: TGTGCCAGCAGCCCTGACAGGGGTGGCGACACTGAAGCTTTCTTT. Its protein is CASSPDRGGDTEAFF. This chain uses TRBV7-9 with TRBJ1-1; TRBD1 matches 8 bases. Losses at the gene ends were 5 bases for V and 3 bases for J; bases not matched to a gene: 8. Germline V gene lookup returns CDR1 SEHNR and CDR2 FQNEAQ (reference sequence). The CDR3 extends over 15 amino acids. Supplemented by reference TRBV7-9 and TRBJ1-1, the full variable domain reads DTGVSQNPRHKITKRGQNVTFRCDPISEHNRLYWYRQTLGQGPEFLTYFQNEAQLEKSRLLSDRFSAERPKGSFSTLEIQRTEQGDSAMYLCASSPDRGGDTEAFFGQGTRLTVV.

This sequence joins TRBV13 and TRBJ2-3; 13 bases agree with TRBD2. This CDR3 has 16 residues. The V gene end was trimmed by 4 bases and the J gene end by 5 bases; junction bases not matched to a gene: 6. Germline CDR1 is PRHDT and CDR2 is FYEKMQ (reference sequence). Written as DNA, the CDR3 is TGTGCCAGCAGCTCATCACTAGCGGGGGGGGGAGATACGCAGTATTTT. Amino acids: CASSSSLAGGGDTQYF.

The chain employs TRBV5-1 and TRBJ1-1; the match to TRBD1 covers 10 bases. V lost 4 bases to trimming and J lost 3 bases; unmatched junction nucleotides: 6. There are 15 residues in the CDR3. CDR1 and CDR2 from the germline V gene are SGHRS and YFSETQ. CDR3 sequence: CASSVTGGRDTEAFF. CDR3 DNA: TGCGCCAGCAGCGTGACAGGGGGCAGGGACACTGAAGCTTTCTTT.

V gene TRBV7-2 combines with J gene TRBJ2-7; TRBD1 is a possible D gene (5 bases). Deletions cut 4 bases from V and 2 bases from J, with 15 bases between. The germline gives CDR1 SGHTA, CDR2 FQGNSA. The CDR3 is 15 amino acids. For the CDR3, the DNA is TGTGCCAGCAGCTCAGGGTGGTGGGGCGCCTACGAGCAGTACTTC. It translates to CASSSGWWGAYEQYF.

The V and J genes are TRBV6-5 and TRBJ2-1, with a tentative D call TRBD1 (6 bases). Trimming stripped 7 bases from V and 10 bases from J, with 17 bases between. The germline V gene encodes CDR1 MNHEY and CDR2 SVGAGI. The CDR3 spans 13 residues. The DNA of the CDR3 is TGTGCCAGCACCCGGGACAATTCCTGGGAGCAGTTCTTC. This codes for CASTRDNSWEQFF.

This clone has only one observation. The J gene is TRBJ2-1, the V gene TRBV30; D is possibly TRBD1 (5 bases). V was clipped by 5 bases and J by 3 bases, with 11 bases between them. Germline V gives CDR1 GTSNPN, CDR2 SVGIG (reference sequence). The CDR3 runs 13 residues. The CDR3 DNA reads as TGTGCCTGGTGCCCAGGGAACTACAATGAGCAGTTCTTC. Its protein is CAWCPGNYNEQFF.

This rearrangement joins TRBV9 to TRBJ2-1; tentatively, D is TRBD1 (6 bases). Germline values: CDR1 SGDLS, CDR2 YYNGEE. This CDR3 contains 15 residues. V shed 5 bases and J shed 9 bases, with 21 bases lying between them. The CDR3 sequence: CASSEALQGFSEQFF. In nucleotides, the CDR3 is TGTGCCAGCAGTGAGGCATTACAGGGCTTCAGTGAGCAGTTCTTC.

V gene TRBV6-5 combines with J gene TRBJ2-7, with D perhaps matching TRBD1 (6 bases). Per germline, CDR1 MNHEY and CDR2 SVGAGI. V lost 4 bases, J lost 7 bases, and 17 bases lay in between. This CDR3 is 14 amino acids long. This CDR3 reads CASSWGQGPWEQYF. CDR3 DNA: TGTGCCAGCAGTTGGGGACAAGGCCCGTGGGAGCAGTACTTC.

The CDR3 DNA reads as TGCGCCAGCAGCCAAATCGGGGGGACCTACAATGAGCAGTTCTTC. Translation gives CASSQIGGTYNEQFF. The chain carries TRBV4-1 and TRBJ2-1; the match to TRBD2 covers 7 bases. J gave up 2 bases and V 2 bases, and 3 bases lay outside the gene matches. CDR1 and CDR2 (germline): MGHRA, YSYEKL. The CDR3 contains 15 residues.

This chain links TRBV2 with TRBJ2-6; perhaps TRBD2 as D (6 bases). Germline V gene sequence: CDR1 SNHLY, CDR2 FYNNEI. With 4 bases removed from V and 0 bases from J, the gap between germline ends came to 25 bases. The CDR3 extends over 21 amino acids. The CDR3 DNA reads as TGTGCCAGCAGTGGGGGGGTCAGCCCAACATCCCCCCACTCTGGGGCCAACGTCCTGACTTTC. Protein: CASSGGVSPTSPHSGANVLTF.